This T cell receptor beta chain was found in a study of blood T cell repertoires in COVID-19. CDR1 and CDR2 from the germline V gene are KGHSH and LQKENI. The germline V and J ends were trimmed by 2 bases and 0 bases, with 5 bases remaining between them. The CDR3 loop spans 13 amino acids. Measured with immunoSEQ multiplex PCR; TCRdb has only the in-frame clones, and not every one. This table has about 160,000 clones, approximately 85% appearing once. Sequenced material: peripheral blood. The chain is built from TRBV18 and TRBJ2-7, with unresolved D. The origin of this receptor is a man in his forties or fifties with acute or convalescent COVID-19. The CDR3: CASSPYLSYEQYF. DNA of the CDR3: TGTGCCAGCTCACCATATCTCTCCTACGAGCAGTACTTC.